The 26 T cell receptor beta chains below come from one sample, sequenced in a study of T cells in Graves' hyperthyroidism and ophthalmopathy. Amplification of TCR beta CDR3 regions used RNA as the template. The study used the HTBI primer set for a first-round RT-PCR of the TCR CDR3. TCRdb used MiXCR to reprocess the multiplex PCR reads, holding one entry per CDR3 protein. The table records about 690,000 distinct CDR3 sequences, 15% to 20% of them present only once. The specimen sequenced was blood. These TCRs come from a man in his forties or fifties with Graves' hyperthyroidism.

This clonotype was counted between two and nine times. This chain joins TRBV7-9 and TRBJ2-7; TRBD1 matches 9 bases. The V gene end was trimmed by 0 bases and the J gene end by 5 bases; junction bases not matched to a gene: 5. The CDR3 contains 15 residues. Germline V CDR1 and CDR2: SEHNR, FQNEAQ (reference sequence). The CDR3 DNA reads TGTGCCAGCAGCTTAGCGGAACAGGGGGCGGACGAGCAGTACTTC. Its translation: CASSLAEQGADEQYF.

The chain couples TRBV6-5 to TRBJ1-2; 8 bases align to TRBD1. With V trimmed by 2 bases and J by 4 bases, 12 bases remained unmatched. The germline CDR1 and CDR2 sequences are MNHEY and SVGAGI. CDR3 length: 17 amino acids. Here the CDR3 DNA reads TGTGCCAGCAGTTACAACAGGGGGGAGGCGAGAACCTATGGCTACACCTTC. Amino acids: CASSYNRGEARTYGYTF.

In its sample, this clonotype was seen a few times. V and J are TRBV5-8 and TRBJ1-4; TRBD1 matches 8 bases. Trimming cost V 2 bases and J 8 bases; bases outside gene matches: 8. The germline CDR1 and CDR2 sequences are SGHTS and YDEGEE. This CDR3 region has 15 residues. The CDR3 loop is CASSLPGGLEEKLFF. Here the CDR3 DNA reads TGTGCCAGCAGCTTACCAGGGGGCTTGGAGGAAAAACTGTTTTTT.

The V gene is TRBV19, the J gene TRBJ2-1; 9 bases are shared with TRBD1. J lost 2 bases, V lost 1 base, and 12 bases had no gene match. Germline values: CDR1 LNHDA, CDR2 SQIVND (reference sequence). The CDR3 is made up of 19 amino acids. Written as DNA, the CDR3 is TGTGCCAGTAGTATAGGATCGGACAGGGGTTATTCTACCTACAATGAGCAGTTCTTC. Its protein is CASSIGSDRGYSTYNEQFF. The full variable domain, with the rest looked up from reference TRBV19 and TRBJ2-1, is DGGITQSPKYLFRKEGQNVTLSCEQNLNHDAMYWYRQDPGQGLRLIYYSQIVNDFQKGDIAEGYSVSREKKESFPLTVTSAQKNPTAFYLCASSIGSDRGYSTYNEQFFGPGTRLTVL.

The V gene is TRBV11-2, the J gene TRBJ1-4, with D tentatively TRBD1 (6 bases). This CDR3 has 16 residues. The germline CDR1 and CDR2 sequences are SGHAT and FQNNGV. Trimming took off 6 bases at V and 7 bases at J, with 21 bases between the two ends. In nucleotides, the CDR3 is TGTGCCAGCAGTCTAGTAGCCGGGGGGCAAGTTGAAAAACTGTTTTTT. Its translation is CASSLVAGGQVEKLFF.

In its sample, this clonotype was seen a few times. This chain connects TRBV15 to TRBJ2-7, with a weak D call TRBD2 (7 bases). Between the trimmed V and J ends, which lost 6 bases and 2 bases, there was a span of 14 bases. Germline V gene data show CDR1 as LNHNV and CDR2 as YYDKDF (reference sequence). This CDR3 has 14 residues. In nucleotides, the CDR3 is TGTGCCACCAGAAGCGGGGACATTACCTACGAGCAGTACTTC. Translated, it gives CATRSGDITYEQYF.

This clonotype has ten or more counts. The chain couples TRBV7-8 to TRBJ2-5; D remains ambiguous. Germline V gives CDR1 SGHVS, CDR2 FQNEAQ. This CDR3 region has 13 residues. Trimming stripped 5 bases from V and 5 bases from J, with 12 bases between. CDR3 coding DNA: TGTGCCAGCAGCATTAAAGGACGGGAGACCCAGTACTTC. It encodes CASSIKGRETQYF. Full variable domain (remainder filled in from reference TRBV7-8 and TRBJ2-5): GAGVSQSPRYKVAKRGQDVALRCDPISGHVSLFWYQQALGQGPEFLTYFQNEAQLDKSGLPSDRFFAERPEGSVSTLKIQRTQQEDSAVYLCASSIKGRETQYFGPGTRLLVL.

This clonotype was observed many times. This chain uses TRBV11-2 with TRBJ2-7; 7 bases line up with TRBD1. The V gene end was trimmed by 5 bases and the J gene end by 2 bases; junction bases not matched to a gene: 6. CDR1 and CDR2 (germline): SGHAT, FQNNGV. This CDR3 has 14 amino acids. Here the CDR3 reads CASSPSGQAYEQYF. CDR3 DNA sequence: TGTGCCAGCAGCCCCTCCGGACAGGCCTACGAGCAGTACTTC.

This chain joins TRBV19 and TRBJ2-7; D is possibly TRBD1 (6 bases). Trimming took 3 bases from V and 4 from J, leaving 16 bases between them. Germline V gene data show CDR1 as LNHDA and CDR2 as SQIVND (reference sequence). This CDR3 has 15 amino acids. The CDR3 DNA is TGTGCCAGTAGTATCTTCGTCAGGGGTGGATACGAGCAGTACTTC. Its translation: CASSIFVRGGYEQYF.

This clonotype occurred many times. V gene TRBV28 combines with J gene TRBJ2-3; 8 bases are a match to TRBD1. Germline values: CDR1 MDHEN, CDR2 SYDVKM. V lost 4 bases and J lost 4; bases outside the gene matches: 10. The CDR3 has 16 residues. DNA for the CDR3: TGTGCCAGCAGTTCCCACAGGGGGATGAGGGCAGATACGCAGTATTTT. This gives the protein CASSSHRGMRADTQYF. The whole variable domain, remainder taken from reference TRBV28 and TRBJ2-3, is DVKVTQSSRYLVKRTGEKVFLECVQDMDHENMFWYRQDPGLGLRLIYFSYDVKMKEKGDIPEGYSVSREKKERFSLILESASTNQTSMYLCASSSHRGMRADTQYFGPGTRLTVL.

This clonotype was counted only a few times. The chain uses TRBV18 and TRBJ2-2; D is possibly TRBD1 or TRBD2 (5 bases each). Looked up from germline, CDR1 is KGHSH and CDR2 is LQKENI. The CDR3 contains 15 residues. The V and J ends lost 3 bases and 2 bases respectively, with 10 bases between them. Here the CDR3 DNA reads TGTGCCAGCTCACCGGTCCGGGGCAACACCGGGGAGCTGTTTTTT. It is translated as CASSPVRGNTGELFF.

V gene TRBV4-3 combines with J gene TRBJ1-5; D unresolved. V was clipped by 4 bases and J by 0 bases, with 13 bases between them. Germline CDR1 reads LGHNA; CDR2 reads YSLEER. The CDR3 is 16 residues long. CDR3 in DNA: TGCGCCAGCAGCCCCTCAAACATTTATAGCAATCAGCCCCAGCATTTT. It translates to CASSPSNIYSNQPQHF.

The chain joins TRBV6-1 to TRBJ2-5; 7 nucleotides match TRBD2. Germline CDR1 is MNHNS and CDR2 is SASEGT. The CDR3 spans 15 residues. Trimming took 4 bases from V and 1 from J; bases not matched to a gene: 6. The CDR3 nucleotides read TGTGCCAGCAGTGCGAAGCGGGGCATCCAAGAGACCCAGTACTTC. Translated, it gives CASSAKRGIQETQYF.

This clonotype was recorded at least ten times. The chain joins TRBV28 to TRBJ2-7; TRBD1 aligns across 10 bases. V shed 8 bases and J 4 bases; nucleotides not matched to a gene: 8. Germline V CDR1 and CDR2: MDHEN, SYDVKM. This CDR3 comprises 14 residues. CDR3 residues: CASGPGQGTYEQYF. For the CDR3, the DNA is TGTGCCAGCGGTCCGGGACAGGGGACGTACGAGCAGTACTTC.

This clonotype was observed a handful of times. The chain recombines TRBV7-6 with TRBJ2-1; D gene uncertain. This CDR3 comprises 13 residues. Trimming cost V 6 bases and J 7 bases, with 13 bases left between them. Per germline, CDR1 SGHVS and CDR2 FNYEAQ. DNA for the CDR3: TGTGCCAGCAGTCGGGTAAATAAGAATGAGCAGTTCTTC. It translates to CASSRVNKNEQFF.

This clonotype has a count of ten or more. The chain links TRBV28 to TRBJ2-1; weak D call: TRBD2 (5 bases). The CDR3 has 13 residues. Germline CDR1 reads MDHEN; CDR2 reads SYDVKM. V shed 2 bases and J shed 8 bases, with 10 bases lying between them. CDR3 sequence reads: CASSLTSNHEQFF. The DNA of the CDR3 is TGTGCCAGCAGTTTAACTAGTAACCATGAGCAGTTCTTC.

V usage is TRBV19 and J usage is TRBJ2-7; 9 bases are a match to TRBD2. The junction had 3 bases not matched to a gene; V was cut back by 1 base and J by 2 bases. The CDR3 has 15 residues. Germline lookup yields CDR1 LNHDA and CDR2 SQIVND (reference sequence). CDR3 bases: TGTGCCAGTAGTATAGGAGCGGGAGGCCCCTACGAGCAGTACTTC. Its translation: CASSIGAGGPYEQYF. The variable domain in full, completed from reference TRBV19 and TRBJ2-7, reads DGGITQSPKYLFRKEGQNVTLSCEQNLNHDAMYWYRQDPGQGLRLIYYSQIVNDFQKGDIAEGYSVSREKKESFPLTVTSAQKNPTAFYLCASSIGAGGPYEQYFGPGTRLTVT.

The V and J genes are TRBV19 and TRBJ2-7; D remains unclear. The germline CDR1 and CDR2 sequences are LNHDA and SQIVND (reference sequence). Trimming left V 5 bases short and J 0 bases short, with 5 bases between. This CDR3 has 12 residues. The CDR3 sequence: CASSAPSYEQYF. Here the CDR3 DNA reads TGTGCCAGTAGTGCCCCCTCCTACGAGCAGTACTTC.

The CDR3 nucleotides are TGTGCCACCAGTGACGCCAGACTAGCGGGAGGGACAGATACGCAGTATTTT. Its translation is CATSDARLAGGTDTQYF. V and J are TRBV24-1 and TRBJ2-3, with TRBD2 identical over 14 bases. In germline, CDR1 is KGHDR, CDR2 SFDVKD. The V segment lost 4 bases and the J segment 3 bases; nucleotides outside the gene matches: 5. The CDR3 is made up of 17 amino acids.

The rearrangement joins TRBV5-1 to TRBJ2-6; D is undetermined. The germline V gene has CDR1 SGHRS and CDR2 YFSETQ. V was clipped by 2 bases and J by 0 bases, with 12 bases between them. The CDR3 length is 17 residues. CDR3 in amino acids: CASSFRSLDSGANVLTF. CDR3 DNA sequence: TGCGCCAGCAGCTTTCGAAGTCTTGACTCTGGGGCCAACGTCCTGACTTTC.

The rearrangement links TRBV5-1 to TRBJ2-7; TRBD2 is a possible D gene (6 bases). The length of the CDR3 is 15 residues. V lost 5 bases and J lost 1, with 16 bases in between. Per germline, CDR1 SGHRS and CDR2 YFSETQ. This chain's CDR3 is CASRPAAGPSYEQYF. In nucleotides, the CDR3 is TGCGCCAGCAGACCAGCGGCGGGACCATCCTACGAGCAGTACTTC.

This chain uses TRBV18 with TRBJ2-1; the match to TRBD1 covers 9 bases. V lost 5 bases and J lost 7; bases outside the gene matches: 9. The CDR3 is 15 residues long. Per germline, CDR1 KGHSH and CDR2 LQKENI. The CDR3 DNA sequence: TGTGCCAGCTCATCCGGGACAGGGTACTTGAATGAGCAGTTCTTC. Translated: CASSSGTGYLNEQFF.

This chain links TRBV9 with TRBJ2-3; 10 bases align to TRBD2. With 1 base clipped from V and 7 bases from J, the junction kept 6 bases outside the gene matches. CDR3 length: 15 residues. Germline V gives CDR1 SGDLS, CDR2 YYNGEE. CDR3 amino acids: CASSVSSGSWYTQYF. CDR3 nucleotide sequence: TGTGCCAGCAGCGTATCTAGCGGGAGTTGGTATACGCAGTATTTT.

This clonotype was detected ten times or more. The chain joins TRBV25-1 to TRBJ2-3, with a weak D call TRBD1 (5 bases). Germline CDR1 reads MGHDK; CDR2 reads SYGVNS. This CDR3 has 15 residues. V dropped 3 bases and J dropped 2 bases, with 12 bases sitting between them. The CDR3 reads CASSETVTFTDTQYF. DNA for the CDR3: TGTGCCAGCAGTGAGACAGTTACATTCACAGATACGCAGTATTTT.

This chain connects TRBV12-3 or TRBV12-4 to TRBJ1-3; D is uncertain. This CDR3 is 15 amino acids long. V shed 7 bases and J shed 0 bases, with 13 bases lying between them. CDR3 protein: CASKTAILSGNTIYF. The DNA for the CDR3 is TGTGCCAGCAAAACAGCCATTCTCTCTGGAAACACCATATATTTT.

Only a few counts were recorded for this clonotype. One end of the junction fails to match germline, which may point to a read error. The rearrangement uses TRBV18 and TRBJ2-1; possible D gene TRBD2, 5 bases. Germline loops: CDR1 KGHSH, CDR2 LQKENI. The CDR3 has 14 amino acids. The CDR3 here is CAGSPDLRDNEQFF. Written as DNA, the CDR3 is TGTGCCGGCTCACCGGATTTGCGGGACAATGAGCAGTTCTTC.